Sequencing of this TCR beta chain was carried out in a study of blood T cell repertoires in COVID-19. Generated by immunoSEQ multiplex PCR, the TCRdb table keeps only in-frame clones and is missing some. The data hold roughly 160,000 clones, with 86% observed a single time. This clone was seen a handful of times. This CDR3 region has 14 residues. V lost 5 bases and J 6 bases, leaving 17 bases between the germline ends. The V gene's germline CDR1 is SGHAT and CDR2 FQNNGV. The rearrangement uses TRBV11-2 and TRBJ2-7; the D gene is possibly TRBD1 (6 bases). This receptor was obtained from a man in his fifties with active or convalescent COVID-19. Sequenced material: peripheral blood. The CDR3 loop reads CASSPTRTGSEQYF. Written as DNA, the CDR3 is TGTGCCAGCAGCCCGACGCGCACAGGGTCCGAGCAGTACTTC.